One and the same sample provided the 5 T cell receptor beta chains below, sequenced in a study of shared clonotypes between healthy human individuals. This table comes from immunoSEQ multiplex PCR, and its TCRdb copy is limited to in-frame clones, with some not included. The sample shows about 520,000 clones, more than 95% of them seen only once. The source material was naive CD4+ T cells sorted from blood. Stated subset: CD45RA+ positively selected. These receptors all stem from a woman aged 25 to 39 in good health.

The chain links TRBV6-5 to TRBJ2-3; possibly TRBD1 for D (6 bases). From germline, CDR1 is MNHEY and CDR2 SVGAGI. This CDR3 has 12 amino acids. With 6 bases removed from V and 9 bases from J, the gap between germline ends came to 13 bases. The CDR3 bases are TGTGCCAGCAGCCAAGGACAGCTCACGCAGTATTTT. Its translation is CASSQGQLTQYF.

The V and J genes are TRBV27 and TRBJ1-1, with 10 bases matching TRBD1. Germline CDR1 MNHEY, CDR2 SMNVEV (reference sequence). The CDR3 has 15 residues. J gave up 1 base and V 6 bases, and 5 bases lay outside the gene matches. CDR3 loop: CASSDRGRANTEAFF. The CDR3 bases are TGTGCCAGCAGCGACAGGGGGCGAGCGAACACTGAAGCTTTCTTT.

This chain links TRBV5-1 with TRBJ2-2; D gene ambiguous. This CDR3 is built from 13 residues. Germline V gene sequence: CDR1 SGHRS, CDR2 YFSETQ. V was trimmed by 5 bases and J by 2 bases, leaving 7 bases between them. The CDR3 region has the DNA TGCGCCAGCAGTCCGAGTAACACCGGGGAGCTGTTTTTT. Amino acids: CASSPSNTGELFF.

V is TRBV11-2 and J is TRBJ2-7, with D possibly being TRBD1 (7 bases). The V gene lost 4 bases and the J gene lost 9 bases, with 10 bases spanning the gap. The CDR3 is 11 residues long. The germline CDR1 and CDR2 sequences are SGHAT and FQNNGV. The CDR3 DNA is TGTGCCAGCAGCTACAGGGGAGGGCAGTACTTC. This sequence encodes CASSYRGGQYF.

This clone has just one count. The rearrangement links TRBV7-8 to TRBJ2-5, with a tentative D call TRBD1 (5 bases). The DNA end favors TRBJ2-7, so the J call may be wrong. Germline V gene data show CDR1 as SGHVS and CDR2 as FQNEAQ. There are 12 residues in the CDR3. Written as DNA, the CDR3 is TGTGCCAGCAGCTTAGTTGGGGCCGAGCAGTACTTC. Translation gives CASSLVGAEQYF.